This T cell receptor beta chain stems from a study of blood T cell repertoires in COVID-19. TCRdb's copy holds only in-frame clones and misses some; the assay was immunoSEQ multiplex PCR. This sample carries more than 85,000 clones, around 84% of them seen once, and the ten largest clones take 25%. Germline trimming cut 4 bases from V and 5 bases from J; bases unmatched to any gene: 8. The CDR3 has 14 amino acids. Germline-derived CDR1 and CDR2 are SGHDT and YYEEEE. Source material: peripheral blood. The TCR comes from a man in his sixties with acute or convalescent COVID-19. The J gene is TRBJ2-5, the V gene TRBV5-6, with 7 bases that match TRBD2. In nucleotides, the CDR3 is TGTGCCAGCAGCGCGCAGGGAGGGGAGGAGACCCAGTACTTC. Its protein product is CASSAQGGEETQYF.